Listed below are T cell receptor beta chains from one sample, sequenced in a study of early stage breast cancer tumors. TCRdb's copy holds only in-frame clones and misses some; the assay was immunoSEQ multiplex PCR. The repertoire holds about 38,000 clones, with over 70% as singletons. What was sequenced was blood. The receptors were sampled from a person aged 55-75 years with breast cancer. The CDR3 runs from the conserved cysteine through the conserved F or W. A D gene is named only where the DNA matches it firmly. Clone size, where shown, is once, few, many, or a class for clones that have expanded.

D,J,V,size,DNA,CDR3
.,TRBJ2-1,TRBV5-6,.,TGTGCCAGCAGCTTGGATAGGGAGCAGTTCTTC,CASSLDREQFF
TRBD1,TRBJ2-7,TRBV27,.,TGTGCCAGCAGGTACAGGGGGAGGAACTACGAGCAGTACTTC,CASRYRGRNYEQYF
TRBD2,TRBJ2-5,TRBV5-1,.,TGCGCCAGCAAGCGGTTTAGCGGGAATCAAGAGACCCAGTACTTC,CASKRFSGNQETQYF
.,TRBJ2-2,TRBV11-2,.,TGTGCCAGCAGCTTAGAGGGGGGAAACACCGGGGAGCTGTTTTTT,CASSLEGGNTGELFF
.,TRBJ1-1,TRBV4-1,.,TGCGCCAGCAGCCGGGCGGAAAGGGACACTGAAGCTTTCTTT,CASSRAERDTEAFF
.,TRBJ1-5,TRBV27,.,TGTGCCAGCAGGATCAAATCAGGGTCAAGTCAGCCCCAGCATTTT,CASRIKSGSSQPQHF
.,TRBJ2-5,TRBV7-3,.,TGTGCCAGCAGCTTAATCTCCGGGTACCAAGAGACCCAGTACTTC,CASSLISGYQETQYF
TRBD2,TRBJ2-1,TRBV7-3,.,TGTGCCAGCAGCTTTAGCGGGGGGGCCTACAATGAGCAGTTCTTC,CASSFSGGAYNEQFF
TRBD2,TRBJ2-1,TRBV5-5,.,TGTGCCAGCAGCTTGCCTAGCGGGAGGGCCTACCACGAGCAGTTCTTC,CASSLPSGRAYHEQFF
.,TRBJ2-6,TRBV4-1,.,TGCGCCAGCAGCCAACCAGGCACCTCTGGGGCCAACGTCCTGACTTTC,CASSQPGTSGANVLTF
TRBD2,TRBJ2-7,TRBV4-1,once,TGCGCCAGCAGCCGATCCACTAGCGGGAGCTACGAGCAGTACTTC,CASSRSTSGSYEQYF
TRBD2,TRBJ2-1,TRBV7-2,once,TGTGCCAGCAGCCAAGGGGGACTAGCGGTTTACAATGAGCAGTTCTTC,CASSQGGLAVYNEQFF
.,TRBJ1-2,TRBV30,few,TGTGCCTGGAGCCTTGGGATTAACTATGGCTACACCTTC,CAWSLGINYGYTF
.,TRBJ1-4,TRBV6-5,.,TGTGCCAGCCGAAGGGTTGGGGAAAAACTGTTTTTT,CASRRVGEKLFF